The T cell receptor (beta chain) under discussion was sequenced for a study of cytomegalovirus exposure and HLA in healthy donors. The donors were members of the validation cohort, which comprised about 120 subjects and was separate from the first cohort of more than 500 subjects. Clones were read by immunoSEQ multiplex PCR, and TCRdb kept only the in-frame ones, dropping some. The sample holds about 130,000 clones; 80% to 90% are singletons and the top ten take roughly 9.2%. Study findings and constraints: Some 150 TCR beta chains were listed as cytomegalovirus-associated. Specificity for CMV antigens was confirmed in vitro for a few of the CMV-associated chains.

In the case of this clone: What it binds is unknown. Its ends do not fully match the called genes, so a read error is possible.

Sequences were obtained from PBMCs. This clonotype was sampled from a woman between 18 and 29 years old in good health and CMV-seropositive.

Here the CDR3 reads CASSPSSQDMINQGTQYF. In DNA, the CDR3 is TGTGCCAGCTCACCAAGCTCGCAGGACATGATCAACCAAGGGACCCAGTACTTC. The chain recombines TRBV18 with TRBJ2-5, with a tentative D call TRBD1 (5 bases). The germline CDR1 and CDR2 sequences are KGHSH and LQKENI. This CDR3 has 18 residues.